This TCR beta chain is drawn from a study of early T cells in non-severe SARS-CoV-2 infection. TCRdb fed the 5' RACE reads into MiXCR, producing one record per CDR3 protein. The table includes more than 20,000 distinct CDR3 sequences, roughly 4% detected once. This clonotype is medium-sized (0.01 to 0.1%) in the sample. V shed 7 bases and J 2 bases; nucleotides not matched to a gene: 8. The CDR3 has 14 amino acids. The germline gives CDR1 SQVTM, CDR2 ANQGSEA. The sequence came from an adult who was a healthcare worker with PCR-confirmed SARS-CoV-2 infection or an uninfected control (not recorded which). The sequenced sample consisted of whole blood. The chain couples TRBV29-1 to TRBJ1-3, with 7 bases matching TRBD1. CDR3 loop: CSAVDRSAGNTIYF. As DNA, the CDR3 is TGCAGCGCAGTGGACAGGAGTGCTGGAAACACCATATATTTT.